These 2 T cell receptor beta chains came from one sample sequenced in a study of blood T cell repertoires in COVID-19. Produced via immunoSEQ multiplex PCR; TCRdb's table is partial and in-frame only. The data contain 16,000 or so clones, roughly nine tenths of them seen just once; the ten biggest clones take up about 9.4%. Source material: peripheral blood. The receptors derive from an older man with acute or convalescent COVID-19.

This clone was seen only once. This sequence joins TRBV19 and TRBJ1-3; TRBD1 matches 8 bases. CDR1 and CDR2 (germline): LNHDA, SQIVND (reference sequence). This CDR3 comprises 17 residues. Losses at the gene ends were 8 bases for V and 0 bases for J; bases not matched to a gene: 12. CDR3 loop: CASFGSGGPDSGNTIYF. In DNA form, the CDR3 reads TGTGCCAGTTTCGGCTCAGGGGGCCCCGACTCTGGAAACACCATATATTTT. Using reference TRBV19 and TRBJ1-3 for the parts outside the CDR3, the full variable domain is DGGITQSPKYLFRKEGQNVTLSCEQNLNHDAMYWYRQDPGQGLRLIYYSQIVNDFQKGDIAEGYSVSREKKESFPLTVTSAQKNPTAFYLCASFGSGGPDSGNTIYFGEGSWLTVV.

The chain couples TRBV19 to TRBJ1-3; 8 positions match TRBD1. The CDR3 spans 15 residues. The germline gives CDR1 LNHDA, CDR2 SQIVND (reference sequence). Losses at the gene ends were 6 bases for V and 4 bases for J; bases not matched to a gene: 8. The chain's CDR3 is CASSPPGQGGNTIYF. DNA for the CDR3: TGTGCCAGTAGCCCTCCCGGACAGGGCGGAAACACCATATATTTT.